A selection of T cell receptor beta chains follows, all from one sample in a study of blood T cell repertoires in COVID-19. The data were produced by immunoSEQ multiplex PCR, yet TCRdb's version contains in-frame clones alone and is incomplete. The repertoire holds roughly 100,000 clones, with more than 70% as singletons. The sample consisted of peripheral blood. The receptors originated from a woman aged 55-75 years with acute or convalescent COVID-19. Each CDR3 is given with its conserved first and last residue. Fields, in order: J gene, CDR3 length, D gene, V gene, clone size, CDR3 protein, CDR3 DNA. A D gene is named only where the DNA matches it firmly. The size entry is marked missing in some rows and otherwise reads once, few, many or a size class.

>TRBJ2-5|17|TRBD2|TRBV28|NA
CASSSRLAGGPLETQYF
TGTGCCAGCAGTTCTCGACTAGCGGGAGGGCCTCTCGAGACCCAGTACTTC
>TRBJ1-5|13|NA|TRBV30|NA
CAWSRQGTQPQHF
TGTGCCTGGAGTCGGCAGGGTACTCAGCCCCAGCATTTT
>TRBJ2-7|13|TRBD2|TRBV5-1|NA
CASSKDSGYEQYF
TGCGCCAGCAGCAAGGATAGCGGGTACGAGCAGTACTTC
>TRBJ2-5|16|TRBD2|TRBV7-9|NA
CASSLIAWGTKETQYF
TGTGCCAGCAGCTTAATTGCCTGGGGGACTAAAGAGACCCAGTACTTC
>TRBJ1-2|13|NA|TRBV9|once
CASSVEQGSGYTF
TGTGCCAGCAGCGTAGAACAGGGTAGTGGCTACACCTTC
>TRBJ2-1|17|NA|TRBV28|NA
CASSPLSAGSSYNEQFF
TGTGCCAGCAGTCCCCTGAGCGCGGGATCCTCCTACAATGAGCAGTTCTTC
>TRBJ1-6|15|TRBD1|TRBV19|NA
CASSIQDRSNSPLHF
TGTGCCAGTAGTATACAGGACAGGTCGAATTCACCCCTCCACTTT
>TRBJ1-5|15|TRBD1|TRBV6-5|NA
CASSIGTGKNQPQHF
TGTGCCAGCAGTATAGGGACAGGAAAGAATCAGCCCCAGCATTTT
>TRBJ1-1|13|NA|TRBV19|NA
CASSITVNTEAFF
TGTGCCAGTAGTATAACTGTGAACACTGAAGCTTTCTTT
>TRBJ1-3|15|NA|TRBV5-1|few
CASSEFSSSGNTIYF
TGCGCCAGCAGCGAATTTTCGAGCTCTGGAAACACCATATATTTT
>TRBJ1-5|14|TRBD1|TRBV7-2|NA
CASSEPGQLQPQHF
TGTGCCAGCAGCGAACCGGGACAGCTACAGCCCCAGCATTTT
>TRBJ1-1|14|NA|TRBV10-2|once
CASSQWEVGTEAFF
TGCGCCAGCAGCCAGTGGGAGGTCGGCACTGAAGCTTTCTTT
>TRBJ1-1|16|NA|TRBV13|NA
CASSLVRWRDNTEAFF
TGTGCCAGCAGCTTAGTGAGATGGAGGGATAACACTGAAGCTTTCTTT
>TRBJ1-6|15|TRBD1|TRBV3-1/TRBV3-2|NA
CASSLQGTVNSPLHF
TGTGCCAGCAGCCTGCAAGGGACAGTAAATTCACCCCTCCACTTT
>TRBJ2-3|16|TRBD2|TRBV4-1|NA
CASSQGLAGHTDTQYF
TGCGCCAGCAGCCAAGGGCTAGCGGGTCACACAGATACGCAGTATTTT